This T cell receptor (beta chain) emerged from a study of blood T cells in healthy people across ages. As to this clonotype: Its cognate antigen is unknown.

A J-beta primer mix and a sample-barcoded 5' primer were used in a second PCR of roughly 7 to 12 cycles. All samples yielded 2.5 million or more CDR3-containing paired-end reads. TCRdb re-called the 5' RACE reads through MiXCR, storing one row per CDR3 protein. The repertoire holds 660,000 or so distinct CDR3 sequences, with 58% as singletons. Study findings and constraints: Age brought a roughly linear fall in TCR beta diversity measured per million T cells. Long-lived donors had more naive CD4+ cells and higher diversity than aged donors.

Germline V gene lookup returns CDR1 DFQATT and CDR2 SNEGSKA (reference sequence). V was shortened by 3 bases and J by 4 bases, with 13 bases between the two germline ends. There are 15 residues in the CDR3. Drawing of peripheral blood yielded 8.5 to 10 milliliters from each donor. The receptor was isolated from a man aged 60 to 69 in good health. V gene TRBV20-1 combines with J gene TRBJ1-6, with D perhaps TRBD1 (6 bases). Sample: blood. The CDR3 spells CSASGRGFYNSPLHF. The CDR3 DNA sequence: TGCAGTGCTAGCGGCAGGGGCTTTTATAATTCACCCCTCCACTTT.